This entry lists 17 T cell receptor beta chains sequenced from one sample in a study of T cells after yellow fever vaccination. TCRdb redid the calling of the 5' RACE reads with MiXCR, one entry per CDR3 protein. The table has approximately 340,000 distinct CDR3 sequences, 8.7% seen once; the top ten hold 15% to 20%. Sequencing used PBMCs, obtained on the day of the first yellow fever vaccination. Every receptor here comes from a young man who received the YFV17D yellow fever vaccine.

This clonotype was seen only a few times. Written as DNA, the CDR3 is TGTGCCAGCAGTAAGCCATGGGACAAGTCCTACGAGCAGTACGTC. Amino acids: CASSKPWDKSYEQYV. The chain links TRBV12-3 or TRBV12-4 to TRBJ2-7; the D gene is possibly TRBD1 (6 bases). The CDR3 length is 15 residues. V gave up 5 bases and J gave up 1 base, with 15 bases separating them.

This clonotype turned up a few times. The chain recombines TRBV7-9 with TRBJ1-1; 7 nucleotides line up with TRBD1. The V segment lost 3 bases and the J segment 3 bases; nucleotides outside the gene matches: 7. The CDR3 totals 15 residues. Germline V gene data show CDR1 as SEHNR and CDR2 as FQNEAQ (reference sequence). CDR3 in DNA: TGTGCCAGCAGCTTCAATAGGGGGCTTGACACTGAAGCTTTCTTT. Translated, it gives CASSFNRGLDTEAFF.

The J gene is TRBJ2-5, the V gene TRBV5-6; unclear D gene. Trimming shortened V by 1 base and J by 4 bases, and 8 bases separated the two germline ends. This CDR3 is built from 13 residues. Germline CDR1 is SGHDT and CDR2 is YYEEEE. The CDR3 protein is CASSLRRRETQYF. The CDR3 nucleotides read TGTGCCAGCAGCTTGAGGAGACGAGAGACCCAGTACTTC.

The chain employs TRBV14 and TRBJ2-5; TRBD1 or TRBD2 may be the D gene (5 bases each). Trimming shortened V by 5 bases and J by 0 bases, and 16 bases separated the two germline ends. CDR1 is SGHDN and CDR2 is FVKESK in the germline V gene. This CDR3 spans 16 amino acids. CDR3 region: CASSTLGPSYQETQYF. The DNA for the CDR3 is TGTGCCAGCAGCACTCTGGGACCGTCGTACCAAGAGACCCAGTACTTC.

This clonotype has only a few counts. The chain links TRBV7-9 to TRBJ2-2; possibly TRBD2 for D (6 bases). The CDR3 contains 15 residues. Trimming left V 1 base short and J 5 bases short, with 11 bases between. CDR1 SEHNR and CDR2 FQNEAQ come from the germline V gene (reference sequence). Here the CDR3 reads CASSLVGGSTGELFF. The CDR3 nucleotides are TGTGCCAGCAGCTTAGTCGGGGGATCTACCGGGGAGCTGTTTTTT. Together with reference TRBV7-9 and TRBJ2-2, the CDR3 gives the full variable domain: DTGVSQNPRHKITKRGQNVTFRCDPISEHNRLYWYRQTLGQGPEFLTYFQNEAQLEKSRLLSDRFSAERPKGSFSTLEIQRTEQGDSAMYLCASSLVGGSTGELFFGEGSRLTVL.

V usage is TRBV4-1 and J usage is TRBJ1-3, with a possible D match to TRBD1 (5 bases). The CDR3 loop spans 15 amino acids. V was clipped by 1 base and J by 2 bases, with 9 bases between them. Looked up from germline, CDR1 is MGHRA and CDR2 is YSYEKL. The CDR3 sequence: CASSQGGTAGNTIYF. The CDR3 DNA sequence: TGCGCCAGCAGCCAAGGGGGGACGGCTGGAAACACCATATATTTT.

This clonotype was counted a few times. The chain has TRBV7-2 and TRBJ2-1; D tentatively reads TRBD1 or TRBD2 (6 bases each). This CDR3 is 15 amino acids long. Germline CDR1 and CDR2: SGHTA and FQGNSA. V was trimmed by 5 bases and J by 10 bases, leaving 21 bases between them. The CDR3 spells CASSLAGGPLWEQFF. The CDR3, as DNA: TGTGCCAGCAGCCTCGCCGGGGGCCCCCTCTGGGAGCAGTTCTTC.

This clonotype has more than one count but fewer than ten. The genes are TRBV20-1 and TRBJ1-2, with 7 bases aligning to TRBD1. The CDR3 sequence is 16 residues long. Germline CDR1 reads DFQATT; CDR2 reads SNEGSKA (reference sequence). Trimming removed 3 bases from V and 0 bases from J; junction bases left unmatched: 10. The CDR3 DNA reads TGCAGTGCTAGCCGCAGGGGGACCCTTGCTAACTATGGCTACACCTTC. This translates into CSASRRGTLANYGYTF.

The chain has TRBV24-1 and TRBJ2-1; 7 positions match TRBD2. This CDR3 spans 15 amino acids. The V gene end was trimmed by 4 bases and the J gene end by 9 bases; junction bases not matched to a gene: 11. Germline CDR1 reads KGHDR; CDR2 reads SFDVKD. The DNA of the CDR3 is TGTGCCACCAGTGAAGCCGGGACTACCATCAGTGAGCAGTTCTTC. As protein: CATSEAGTTISEQFF.

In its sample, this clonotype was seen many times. CDR3: CAISESIDIQYF. The CDR3 DNA reads TGTGCCATCAGTGAGTCAATCGACATTCAGTACTTC. V usage is TRBV10-3 and J usage is TRBJ2-4; D is ambiguous. CDR3 length equals 12 residues. Germline-derived CDR1 and CDR2 are ENHRY and SYGVKD. V was trimmed by 0 bases and J by 8 bases, leaving 5 bases between them.

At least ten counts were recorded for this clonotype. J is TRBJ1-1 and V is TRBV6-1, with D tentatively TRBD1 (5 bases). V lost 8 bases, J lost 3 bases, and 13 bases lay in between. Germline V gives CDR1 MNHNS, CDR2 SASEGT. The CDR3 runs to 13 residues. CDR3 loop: CASRRAGYTEAFF. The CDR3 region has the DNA TGTGCCAGCCGCAGGGCAGGGTACACTGAAGCTTTCTTT.

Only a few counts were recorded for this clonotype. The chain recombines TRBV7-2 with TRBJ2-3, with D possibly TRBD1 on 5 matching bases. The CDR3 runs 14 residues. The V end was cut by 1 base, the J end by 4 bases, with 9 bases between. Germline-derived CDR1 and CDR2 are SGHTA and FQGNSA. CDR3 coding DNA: TGTGCCAGCAGCTTAGATTCAGGGTCAGATACGCAGTATTTT. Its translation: CASSLDSGSDTQYF.

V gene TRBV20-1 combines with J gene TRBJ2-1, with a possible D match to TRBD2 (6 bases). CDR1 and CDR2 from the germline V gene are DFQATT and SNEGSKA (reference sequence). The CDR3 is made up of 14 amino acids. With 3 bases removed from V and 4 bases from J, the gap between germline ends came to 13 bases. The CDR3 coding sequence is TGCAGTGCTAGTTGGAGTAGCGGTTACAATGAGCAGTTCTTC. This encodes CSASWSSGYNEQFF.

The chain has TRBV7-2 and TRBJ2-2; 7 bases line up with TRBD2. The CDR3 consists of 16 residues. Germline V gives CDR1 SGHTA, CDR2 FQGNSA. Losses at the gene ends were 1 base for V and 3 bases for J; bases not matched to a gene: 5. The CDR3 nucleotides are TGTGCCAGCAGCTTAGTGGTTGGACTAGACACCGGGGAGCTGTTTTTT. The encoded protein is CASSLVVGLDTGELFF. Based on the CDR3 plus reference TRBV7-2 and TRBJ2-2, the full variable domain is GAGVSQSPSNKVTEKGKDVELRCDPISGHTALYWYRQSLGQGLEFLIYFQGNSAPDKSGLPSDRFSAERTGGSVSTLTIQRTQQEDSAVYLCASSLVVGLDTGELFFGEGSRLTVL.

For the CDR3, the DNA is TGCGCCAGCAGCTTGGGGCAGAGAAACGTTGAAAAACTGTTTTTT. This encodes CASSLGQRNVEKLFF. The chain recombines TRBV5-1 with TRBJ1-4; D is ambiguous. CDR3 length: 15 amino acids. The germline V gene encodes CDR1 SGHRS and CDR2 YFSETQ. Trimming shortened V by 0 bases and J by 7 bases, and 13 bases separated the two germline ends.

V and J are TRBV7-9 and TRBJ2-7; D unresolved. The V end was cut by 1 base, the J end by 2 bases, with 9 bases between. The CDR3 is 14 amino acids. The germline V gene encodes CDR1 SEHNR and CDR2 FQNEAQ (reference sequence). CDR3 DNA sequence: TGTGCCAGCAGCTTAGTCCCGGGCACCTACGAGCAGTACTTC. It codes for CASSLVPGTYEQYF. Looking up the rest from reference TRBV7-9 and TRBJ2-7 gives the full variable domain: DTGVSQNPRHKITKRGQNVTFRCDPISEHNRLYWYRQTLGQGPEFLTYFQNEAQLEKSRLLSDRFSAERPKGSFSTLEIQRTEQGDSAMYLCASSLVPGTYEQYFGPGTRLTVT.

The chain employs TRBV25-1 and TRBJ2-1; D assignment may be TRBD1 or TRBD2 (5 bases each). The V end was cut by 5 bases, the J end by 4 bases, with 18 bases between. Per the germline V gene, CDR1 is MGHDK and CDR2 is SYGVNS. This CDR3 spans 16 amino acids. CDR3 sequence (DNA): TGTGCCAGCAGTACTGGCCCCCTCGGGGCGTACAATGAGCAGTTCTTC. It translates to CASSTGPLGAYNEQFF.